This entry concerns a single T cell receptor (beta chain). The CDR3 totals 14 residues. V gave up 0 bases and J gave up 6 bases, with 9 bases separating them. Germline V gene sequence: CDR1 LGHDT, CDR2 YNNKEL (reference sequence). This sample was taken from a study of T cell responses to AZD1222 COVID-19 vaccine. Assay used: immunoSEQ multiplex PCR; TCRdb lists only in-frame clones, some missing. This sample has 65,000 to 95,000 clones, with approximately 85% found just once. This TCR derives from an adult in good health. The specimen was peripheral blood, collected on day 0 of AZD1222 vaccination. The chain employs TRBV3-1 (or the pseudogene TRBV3-2) and TRBJ2-1; D not certain. CDR3 residues: CASSQETSINEQFF. In nucleotides, the CDR3 is TGTGCCAGCAGCCAAGAAACCAGCATCAATGAGCAGTTCTTC.